Listed below are T cell receptor beta chains from one sample, sequenced in a study of T cell responses to AZD1222 COVID-19 vaccine. Some clones are missing from TCRdb's copy, which holds only in-frame ones; the method was immunoSEQ multiplex PCR. The sample shows 150,000 to 200,000 clones, approximately 92% of them seen only once. Sequencing used peripheral blood, obtained on day 0 of AZD1222 vaccination. The receptors originated from an adult in good health. Each CDR3 is given with its conserved first and last residue. D genes are given only for firm matches. Rows may omit the clone size; those that give it use once, few, many or a size class.

j_call	clone_size	v_call	d_call	cdr3_aa	cdr3_nt
TRBJ1-2	once	TRBV30	TRBD1	CAWSQFIGTGTSGYTF	TGTGCCTGGAGTCAGTTTATAGGGACAGGGACATCGGGCTACACCTTC
TRBJ1-1	.	TRBV7-3	TRBD1	CASSPRNQDRAKEAFF	TGTGCCAGCAGCCCGCGCAACCAGGACAGGGCTAAAGAAGCTTTCTTT
TRBJ1-2	.	TRBV6-6	.	CASKGRINYGYTF	TGTGCCAGCAAGGGGCGTATTAACTATGGCTACACCTTC
TRBJ2-1	.	TRBV9	.	CASTPGAGYSYNEQFF	TGTGCCAGCACCCCTGGGGCAGGGTACTCCTACAATGAGCAGTTCTTC
TRBJ2-3	once	TRBV6-5	.	CASRLDITTDTQYF	TGTGCCAGCAGATTAGACATAACAACAGATACGCAGTATTTT
TRBJ1-1	.	TRBV9	.	CASSVEPAGNTEAFF	TGTGCCAGCAGCGTAGAACCGGCAGGCAACACTGAAGCTTTCTTT
TRBJ1-1	.	TRBV6-2/TRBV6-3	TRBD1	CASSRQGTEAFF	TGTGCCAGCAGTAGACAGGGTACTGAAGCTTTCTTT
TRBJ1-4	once	TRBV2	TRBD1	CAGKTGDGEKLFF	TGTGCCGGCAAGACAGGGGACGGGGAAAAACTGTTTTTT
TRBJ2-5	.	TRBV25-1	.	CASSGQIQETQYF	TGTGCCAGCAGTGGTCAGATCCAAGAGACCCAGTACTTC
TRBJ1-1	.	TRBV6-1	.	CASSEGREAFF	TGTGCCAGCAGTGAAGGAAGGGAAGCTTTCTTT
TRBJ1-1	.	TRBV6-5	.	CASSYVDTNTEAFF	TGTGCCAGCAGTTACGTGGATACGAACACTGAAGCTTTCTTT
TRBJ1-1	.	TRBV4-1	.	CASSQPGTAEAFF	TGCGCCAGCAGCCAGCCCGGGACGGCCGAAGCTTTCTTT
TRBJ2-7	.	TRBV6-2/TRBV6-3	TRBD2	CASSRGLAFYEQYF	TGTGCCAGCAGCAGGGGACTAGCGTTCTACGAGCAGTACTTC
TRBJ2-7	once	TRBV4-1	.	CASSQGRDYEQYF	TGCGCCAGCAGCCAAGGACGGGACTACGAGCAGTACTTC
TRBJ1-4	few	TRBV30	TRBD1	CAWSGPDGQGSEKLFF	TGTGCCTGGAGTGGACCAGATGGACAGGGAAGTGAAAAACTGTTTTTT
TRBJ1-1	.	TRBV20-1	.	CRTDSNTEAFF	TGCAGGACGGACTCGAACACTGAAGCTTTCTTT
TRBJ1-6	.	TRBV5-5	.	CASSREQRSNSPLHF	TGTGCCAGCAGCCGAGAACAGAGGAGTAATTCACCCCTCCACTTT
TRBJ1-1	.	TRBV10-3	.	CAISENTEAFF	TGTGCCATCAGTGAAAACACTGAAGCTTTCTTT
TRBJ1-1	once	TRBV4-1	.	CASSTEHRANTEAFF	TGCGCCAGCAGCACTGAGCACCGAGCTAACACTGAAGCTTTCTTT
TRBJ2-6	.	TRBV30	TRBD2	CAWTLAGNSGANVLTF	TGTGCCTGGACACTAGCGGGGAACTCTGGGGCCAACGTCCTGACTTTC
TRBJ2-7	.	TRBV14	TRBD1	CASSQFRGYEQYF	TGTGCCAGCAGCCAGTTCAGGGGGTACGAGCAGTACTTC
TRBJ2-2	.	TRBV4-1	.	CASSQGGPGGPTGELFF	TGCGCCAGCAGCCAAGGCGGGCCCGGGGGGCCCACCGGGGAGCTGTTTTTT
TRBJ1-1	few	TRBV19	.	CASSIGVGTEAFF	TGTGCCAGTAGTATAGGGGTAGGCACTGAAGCTTTCTTT
TRBJ1-2	.	TRBV7-9	.	CALGAGNYGYTF	TGTGCCCTAGGGGCAGGGAACTATGGCTACACCTTC
TRBJ2-3	.	TRBV6-5	TRBD1	CASQDREADTQYF	TGTGCCAGCCAGGACAGGGAGGCAGATACGCAGTATTTT
TRBJ1-1	.	TRBV29-1	.	CSVEEGGTEAFF	TGCAGCGTTGAAGAGGGGGGCACTGAAGCTTTCTTT
TRBJ1-3	.	TRBV14	.	CASSPGRFSGNTIYF	TGTGCCAGCAGCCCCGGCCGGTTCTCTGGAAACACCATATATTTT
TRBJ1-1	.	TRBV5-6	.	CASSLTGLNTEAFF	TGTGCCAGCAGCTTGACAGGACTGAACACTGAAGCTTTCTTT
TRBJ2-2	.	TRBV7-3	.	CASSEGPYTGELFF	TGTGCCAGCAGCGAGGGACCCTACACCGGGGAGCTGTTTTTT
TRBJ1-5	.	TRBV4-1	.	CASSQDQVRQPQHF	TGCGCCAGCAGCCAAGATCAGGTCAGGCAGCCCCAGCATTTT
TRBJ1-2	.	TRBV25-1	.	CASSGRDRPYTF	TGTGCCAGCAGTGGCCGGGACCGACCCTACACCTTC
TRBJ1-6	once	TRBV10-3	.	CAIRAGGGPSPLHF	TGTGCCATCAGGGCAGGCGGGGGGCCTTCACCCCTCCACTTT
TRBJ2-1	.	TRBV10-1	.	CASSESLGRDSQFF	TGCGCCAGCAGTGAGAGTCTCGGGAGAGATTCGCAGTTCTTC
TRBJ2-4	.	TRBV4-3	.	CASSHWNHIGGGTKNIQYF	TGCGCCAGCAGCCATTGGAACCACATTGGTGGAGGGACCAAAAACATTCAGTACTTC
TRBJ2-5	.	TRBV5-1	TRBD2	CASSLLARYQETQYF	TGCGCCAGCAGCTTACTAGCGAGGTACCAAGAGACCCAGTACTTC
TRBJ1-4	.	TRBV11-2	.	CASSLTDQGEKLFF	TGTGCCAGCAGCTTGACAGACCAAGGTGAAAAACTGTTTTTT
TRBJ2-3	.	TRBV6-6	.	CASSNTDSLSDTQYF	TGTGCCAGCAGCAATACGGACTCCTTGTCGGATACGCAGTATTTT
TRBJ1-1	few	TRBV14	.	CASSPMTVMNTEAFF	TGTGCCAGCAGCCCCATGACAGTCATGAACACTGAAGCTTTCTTT
TRBJ1-2	.	TRBV30	TRBD1	CAWARTGGTYGYTF	TGTGCCTGGGCTCGAACAGGGGGAACATATGGCTACACCTTC
TRBJ1-6	.	TRBV19	TRBD1	CASSDREGSPLHF	TGTGCCAGTAGTGACAGGGAGGGTTCACCCCTCCACTTT
TRBJ1-6	once	TRBV7-3	TRBD1	CASSLSGLDRGGSPLHF	TGTGCCAGCAGCTTATCCGGTCTGGACAGGGGGGGTTCACCCCTCCACTTT
TRBJ1-1	.	TRBV30	.	CACRKGRNMNTEAFF	TGTGCCTGCCGGAAGGGACGAAACATGAACACTGAAGCTTTCTTT
TRBJ1-5	.	TRBV30	.	CAWQEARGSNQPQHF	TGTGCCTGGCAGGAGGCCAGGGGTAGCAATCAGCCCCAGCATTTT
TRBJ1-4	.	TRBV11-2	.	CASSPTFPGRRDEKLFF	TGTGCCAGCAGCCCAACTTTCCCAGGGAGAAGGGATGAAAAACTGTTTTTT
TRBJ2-4	.	TRBV6-5	.	CASSYSDKNIQYF	TGTGCCAGCAGTTACTCTGACAAAAACATTCAGTACTTC
TRBJ2-1	.	TRBV7-9	TRBD1	CASSFTGASSDEQFF	TGTGCCAGCAGCTTTACAGGGGCCTCCTCGGATGAGCAGTTCTTC
TRBJ2-7	.	TRBV5-4	TRBD1	CASSLATGGYEQYF	TGTGCCAGCAGCTTGGCGACAGGGGGCTACGAGCAGTACTTC
TRBJ1-1	.	TRBV6-2/TRBV6-3	.	CASSPNRVTAEAFF	TGTGCCAGCAGTCCAAACAGGGTAACGGCTGAAGCTTTCTTT
TRBJ1-1	.	TRBV5-1	.	CASSLDRANTEAFF	TGCGCCAGCAGCTTGGACAGGGCGAACACTGAAGCTTTCTTT
TRBJ2-2	.	TRBV4-3	TRBD2	CASSQALSGGGAGELFF	TGCGCCAGCAGCCAAGCACTTAGCGGGGGGGGCGCCGGGGAGCTGTTTTTT